This note documents a single T cell receptor beta chain sequence. This entry belongs to a study of blood T cell repertoires in COVID-19. As for the study in general: Acute and convalescent COVID-19 specimens originated in the United States, Italy and Spain. The analysed material was cDNA or gDNA that came from T cells, B-cell-depleted T cells, or PBMCs.

CDR3 length: 15 amino acids. From germline, CDR1 is MNHNY and CDR2 SVGAGI (reference sequence). Deletions cut 4 bases from V and 1 base from J, with 13 bases between. In the original workflow: Estimation of nucleated cell counts was performed using reference gene primer amplification. The method was immunoSEQ multiplex PCR; TCRdb's version includes in-frame clones alone and lacks a portion of them. The D gene and trimming were derived from the DNA, and the V and J assignments and clone size from that table. The repertoire includes about 190,000 clones, around 79% of them detected once, and 15% to 20% sits in the top ten.

Sequencing used peripheral blood. The rearrangement uses TRBV6-6 and TRBJ1-1; D not certain. The receptor was isolated from a man between 60 and 75 years old with active or convalescent COVID-19. The CDR3: CASSSAGIGNTEAFF. The DNA of the CDR3 is TGTGCCAGCAGTTCCGCCGGGATAGGGAACACTGAAGCTTTCTTT.